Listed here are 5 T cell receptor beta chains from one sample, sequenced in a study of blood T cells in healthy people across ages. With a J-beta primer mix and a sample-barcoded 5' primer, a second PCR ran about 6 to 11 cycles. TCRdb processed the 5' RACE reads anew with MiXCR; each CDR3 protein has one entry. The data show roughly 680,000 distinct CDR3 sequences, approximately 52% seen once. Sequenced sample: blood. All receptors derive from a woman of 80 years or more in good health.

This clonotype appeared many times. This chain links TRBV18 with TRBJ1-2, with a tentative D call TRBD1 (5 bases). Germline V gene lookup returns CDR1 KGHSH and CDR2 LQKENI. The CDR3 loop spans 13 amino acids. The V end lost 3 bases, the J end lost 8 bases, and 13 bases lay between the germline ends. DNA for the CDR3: TGTGCCAGCTCACCGACAGAGCGTCAAGGCTACACCTTC. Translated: CASSPTERQGYTF.

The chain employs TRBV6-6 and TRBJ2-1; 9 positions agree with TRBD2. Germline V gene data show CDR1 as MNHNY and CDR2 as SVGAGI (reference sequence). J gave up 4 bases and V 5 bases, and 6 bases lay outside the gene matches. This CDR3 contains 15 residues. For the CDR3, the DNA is TGTGCCAGCAGTCCCCCCAGCGGGGGGTACAATGAGCAGTTCTTC. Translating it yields CASSPPSGGYNEQFF.

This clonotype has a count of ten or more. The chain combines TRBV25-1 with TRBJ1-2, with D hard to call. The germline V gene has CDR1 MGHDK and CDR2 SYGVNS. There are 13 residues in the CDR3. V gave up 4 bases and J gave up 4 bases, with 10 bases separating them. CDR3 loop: CASSAYSFYGYTF. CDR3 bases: TGTGCCAGCAGTGCATACTCCTTCTATGGCTACACCTTC.

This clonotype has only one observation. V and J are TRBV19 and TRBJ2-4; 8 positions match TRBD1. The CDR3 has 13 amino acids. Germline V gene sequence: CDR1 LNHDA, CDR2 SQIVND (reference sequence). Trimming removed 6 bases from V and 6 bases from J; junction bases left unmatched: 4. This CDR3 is CASRGQAGNIQYF. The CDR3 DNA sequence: TGTGCCAGTAGGGGACAGGCCGGAAACATTCAGTACTTC.

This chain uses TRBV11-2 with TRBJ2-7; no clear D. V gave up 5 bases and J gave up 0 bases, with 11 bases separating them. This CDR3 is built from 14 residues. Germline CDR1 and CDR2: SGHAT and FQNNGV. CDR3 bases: TGTGCCAGCAGCCAATACTCCGGCTCCTACGAGCAGTACTTC. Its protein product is CASSQYSGSYEQYF.